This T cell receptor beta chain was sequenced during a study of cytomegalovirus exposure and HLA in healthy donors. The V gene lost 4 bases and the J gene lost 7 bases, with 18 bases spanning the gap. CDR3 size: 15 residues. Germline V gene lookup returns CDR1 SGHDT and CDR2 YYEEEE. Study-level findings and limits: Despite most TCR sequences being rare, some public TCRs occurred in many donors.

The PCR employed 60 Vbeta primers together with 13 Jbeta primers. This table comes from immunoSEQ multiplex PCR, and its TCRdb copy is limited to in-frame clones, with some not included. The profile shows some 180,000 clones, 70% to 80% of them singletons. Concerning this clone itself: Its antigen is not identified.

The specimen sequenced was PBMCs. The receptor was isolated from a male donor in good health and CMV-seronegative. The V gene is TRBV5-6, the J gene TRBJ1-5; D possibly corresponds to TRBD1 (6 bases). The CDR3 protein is CASSRTGAGEQPQHF. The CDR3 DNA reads TGTGCCAGCAGCCGAACCGGGGCAGGGGAACAGCCCCAGCATTTT.